A selection of T cell receptor beta chains follows, all from one sample in a study of shared clonotypes between healthy human individuals. Sequencing was performed with immunoSEQ multiplex PCR; in TCRdb, only in-frame clones are kept and a portion is missing. The sample yields around 1,900,000 clones, just under 95% seen once. Sequences were obtained from naive CD8+ T cells from PBMCs. The receptors were sampled from a man between 18 and 29 years old in good health. Some clones in this sample may be carry-over from other donors' samples. Each CDR3 is given with its conserved first and last residue. D genes are given only for firm matches. The listing skips clone size in some rows; elsewhere it reads once, few, many or a size class.

d_call j_call clone_size v_call cdr3_nt cdr3_aa
- TRBJ1-2 - TRBV27 TGTGCCAGCAGTTTGGAATCGTCACGTCGCGATGGCTACACCTTC CASSLESSRRDGYTF
- TRBJ2-5 - TRBV7-9 TGTGCCAGCAGCTTTCGACTAGTTCGGGGGCAAGAGACCCAGTACTTC CASSFRLVRGQETQYF
TRBD1 TRBJ1-4 - TRBV19 TGTGCCACGGCGGGACAGCCGAATGAAAAACTGTTTTTT CATAGQPNEKLFF
- TRBJ2-1 - TRBV25-1 TGTGCCAGCACCCCCCCGGGGCGCTACAATGAGCAGTTCTTC CASTPPGRYNEQFF
TRBD2 TRBJ2-5 - TRBV4-3 TGCGCCAGCAGCCAAGAAATCTTGCGGGAGAGGGGAGAGACCCAGTACTTC CASSQEILRERGETQYF
TRBD2 TRBJ2-5 - TRBV4-3 TGCGCCAGCAGCCAGGGACTAGCGGGAGTCTTCGAAGAGACCCAGTACTTC CASSQGLAGVFEETQYF
- TRBJ2-2 - TRBV28 TGTGCCAGCATGCCCCGGACAGAAACCACCGGGGAGCTGTTTTTT CASMPRTETTGELFF
- TRBJ2-1 - TRBV6-6 TGTGCCAGCAGTTACTCGCTCAATGAGCAGTTCTTC CASSYSLNEQFF
- TRBJ2-3 - TRBV9 TGTGCCAGCAGCGCATCTCATAGCACAGATACGCAGTATTTT CASSASHSTDTQYF
TRBD1 TRBJ2-7 once TRBV15 TGTGCCACCAGCAGAGCGGACAGGGGGCTCTACGAGCAGTACTTC CATSRADRGLYEQYF
- TRBJ1-1 - TRBV28 TGTGCCAGCAGTTTAGGGGTCGGGCGGGACACTGAAGCTTTCTTT CASSLGVGRDTEAFF
TRBD1 TRBJ2-7 - TRBV6-5 TGTGCCAGCGAGCCGACAGGGGGCATCGACGAGCAGTACTTC CASEPTGGIDEQYF
- TRBJ2-5 - TRBV28 TGTGCCAGCAGTTTGGTGGGGGACCAGTACTTC CASSLVGDQYF
- TRBJ2-5 - TRBV19 TGTGCCAGTGGCGACGCCCTCCAAGAGACCCAGTACTTC CASGDALQETQYF
- TRBJ2-1 - TRBV9 TGTGCCAGCAGCGTAGATGGCGGGTTGGGGAATGAGCAGTTCTTC CASSVDGGLGNEQFF
TRBD2 TRBJ2-1 - TRBV5-1 TGCGCCAGCAGCCCTCTAGCGGGAGGACGGAATGAGCAGTTCTTC CASSPLAGGRNEQFF
- TRBJ2-6 - TRBV27 TGTGCCACTTCCCTATCTGGGGCCAACGTCCTGACTTTC CATSLSGANVLTF
TRBD2 TRBJ2-1 - TRBV19 TGTGCCAGTAGTATGGCGGGAGGGCCGAGTGAGCAGTTCTTC CASSMAGGPSEQFF
TRBD2 TRBJ2-5 - TRBV5-1 TGCGCCAGCTCAACTAGCGGGAGGCGAGAGACCCAGTACTTC CASSTSGRRETQYF
TRBD2 TRBJ2-3 - TRBV28 TGTGCCAGCAGCATCCGACTAGCGGGATTAACAGATACGCAGTATTTT CASSIRLAGLTDTQYF
- TRBJ1-1 - TRBV30 TGTGCCTGGGCCTTTCTCACTGAAGCTTTCTTT CAWAFLTEAFF
- TRBJ1-5 - TRBV10-1 TGCGCCAGCAGTGACGGGGGGCAGCCCCAGCATTTT CASSDGGQPQHF
- TRBJ2-5 - TRBV14 TGTGCCAGCAGCCAGATAGGCGAGACCCAGTACTTC CASSQIGETQYF
- TRBJ2-3 once TRBV27 TGTGCCAGCAGTCCACTCCGGGGGAGCACCGATAGCACAGATACGCAGTATTTT CASSPLRGSTDSTDTQYF
- TRBJ2-7 - TRBV7-6 TGTGCCAGCAGCCCGACTACTGTAACCTACGAGCAGTACTTC CASSPTTVTYEQYF
TRBD1 TRBJ1-5 - TRBV15 TGTGCCTCGACGGACAGGGGTGGTCAGCCCCAGCATTTT CASTDRGGQPQHF
TRBD2 TRBJ2-5 - TRBV2 TGTGCCAGCAAGATAGGACTAGCGGAGACCCAGTACTTC CASKIGLAETQYF
TRBD2 TRBJ2-3 - TRBV4-2 TGTGCCAGCAGCCAAGAACGTTGGGGACTAGCGGGAGTTGATACGCAGTATTTT CASSQERWGLAGVDTQYF
- TRBJ1-1 - TRBV27 TGTGCCAGCAGTTCGCTAGAGCTGAACACTGAAGCTTTCTTT CASSSLELNTEAFF
TRBD2 TRBJ2-6 - TRBV27 TGTGCCAGCAGTTTTAAGCTAGCGGGGGGCACTGGGGCCAACGTCCTGACTTTC CASSFKLAGGTGANVLTF
- TRBJ2-2 - TRBV7-9 TGTGCCAGCAGCTTAGCCCCACGCGACGGGGAGCTGTTTTTT CASSLAPRDGELFF
- TRBJ2-7 - TRBV12-5 TGTGCTAGTGCTATGGGGAGGACCGGCTCCTACGAGCAGTACTTC CASAMGRTGSYEQYF
- TRBJ2-1 - TRBV7-9 TGTGCCAGCTCCGTTAGCGGTAACAATGAGCAGTTCTTC CASSVSGNNEQFF
TRBD2 TRBJ2-2 - TRBV27 TGTGCCAGCTATACACTGTCGGGACTAGGCGCGAACACCGGGGAGCTGTTTTTT CASYTLSGLGANTGELFF
- TRBJ1-2 - TRBV29-1 TGCAGCGTTGAAGATCTATTTGGGCGGCACCATGGGGCCTATGGCTACACCTTC CSVEDLFGRHHGAYGYTF
- TRBJ2-2 - TRBV7-9 TGTGCCAGCAGCTACCCAGGTCAAGGGACCGGGGAGCTGTTTTTT CASSYPGQGTGELFF
- TRBJ2-1 - TRBV5-5 TGTGCCAGCAGCCTGCGGGTGTACAATGAGCAGTTCTTC CASSLRVYNEQFF
TRBD1 TRBJ2-1 - TRBV9 TGTGCCAGCAGCGTAGGGACGACAGGGATCAGGGATGAGCAGTTCTTC CASSVGTTGIRDEQFF
- TRBJ2-7 once TRBV9 TGTGCCAGCAGCGTGGAACGGGACACGGGACGTTACTACGAGCAGTACTTC CASSVERDTGRYYEQYF
TRBD2 TRBJ2-2 - TRBV11-3 TGTGCCAGCAGCCGGGGAGGGGCCAAGGCCGGGGAGCTGTTTTTT CASSRGGAKAGELFF
- TRBJ2-2 - TRBV27 TGTGCCAGCACCCTCTACGGGGCAGCCCCCGGGGAGCTGTTTTTT CASTLYGAAPGELFF
TRBD1 TRBJ1-5 - TRBV27 TGTGCCAGCAGGGGGGGACAGGGGCAGCCCCAGCATTTT CASRGGQGQPQHF
- TRBJ2-7 - TRBV5-4 TGTGCCAGCAGCGCGGAGGGTCAAATGGACTACGAGCAGTACTTC CASSAEGQMDYEQYF